The 21 T cell receptor beta chains below were found in one sample sequenced in a study of cytomegalovirus exposure and HLA in healthy donors. Only in-frame clones appear in the TCRdb table, and some are missing; sequencing was by immunoSEQ multiplex PCR. The table has 50,000 or so clones, approximately 89% seen once; the top ten hold about 8.8%. Sequencing was carried out using PBMCs. These receptors were taken from a young woman in good health and CMV-seropositive.

The chain recombines TRBV4-2 with TRBJ2-3; TRBD2 matches 9 bases. This CDR3 has 16 amino acids. The J segment lost 6 bases and the V segment lost 1 base, leaving 8 bases of the junction unmatched. Germline V gene data show CDR1 as LGHNA and CDR2 as YNFKEQ. The CDR3 region is CASSQGSQRGVDTQYF. CDR3 DNA: TGTGCCAGCAGCCAAGGATCGCAGCGGGGGGTGGATACGCAGTATTTT.

This chain connects TRBV5-1 to TRBJ1-1, with 7 bases lining up with TRBD1. Trimming removed 4 bases from V and 0 bases from J; junction bases left unmatched: 6. Germline loops: CDR1 SGHRS, CDR2 YFSETQ. CDR3 length equals 15 residues. For the CDR3, the DNA is TGCGCCAGCAGCCGTCAGACAGGGCTGAACACTGAAGCTTTCTTT. The encoded protein is CASSRQTGLNTEAFF.

The chain combines TRBV18 with TRBJ1-1; D may be TRBD1 (6 bases). Germline V gene lookup returns CDR1 KGHSH and CDR2 LQKENI. The germline V and J ends were trimmed by 9 bases and 3 bases, with 14 bases remaining between them. There are 13 residues in the CDR3. The CDR3 protein is CASQWGQDTEAFF. CDR3 nucleotides: TGTGCCAGTCAATGGGGGCAGGACACTGAAGCTTTCTTT.

This chain uses TRBV27 with TRBJ1-2; TRBD1 matches at 9 bases. V was clipped by 5 bases and J by 3 bases; unmatched bases: 10. Germline V CDR1 and CDR2: MNHEY, SMNVEV (reference sequence). The CDR3 spans 16 residues. DNA for the CDR3: TGTGCCAGCAGTCCGAAATATGGACAGGGGTACTATGGCTACACCTTC. It is translated as CASSPKYGQGYYGYTF.

CDR3 sequence reads: CAWSVRDYQYF. CDR3 bases: TGTGCCTGGAGTGTACGCGACTACCAGTACTTC. The chain couples TRBV30 to TRBJ2-5; tentative D call: TRBD2 (5 bases). CDR3 length: 11 residues. V was cut by 0 bases and J by 10 bases, with 9 bases left in between. Germline-derived CDR1 and CDR2 are GTSNPN and SVGIG (reference sequence).

Here the CDR3 reads CASRGSTDTQYF. The DNA of the CDR3 is TGTGCCAGCCGAGGTAGCACAGATACGCAGTATTTT. The chain couples TRBV6-1 to TRBJ2-3; D ambiguous. The CDR3 extends over 12 amino acids. Germline CDR1 reads MNHNS; CDR2 reads SASEGT. Trimming removed 8 bases at V and 0 bases at J, with 6 bases between.

The rearrangement links TRBV18 to TRBJ1-3; D uncertain. CDR1 and CDR2 (germline): KGHSH, LQKENI. The CDR3 extends over 16 amino acids. The V end was cut by 2 bases, the J end by 0 bases, with 11 bases between. DNA of the CDR3: TGTGCCAGCTCACCAAGTATTGTGAGCTCTGGAAACACCATATATTTT. Amino acid sequence: CASSPSIVSSGNTIYF.

In the case of this clone: This could be a read error, since a much larger clone is one nucleotide away. The V call is TRBV28, the J call TRBJ1-2, with 8 bases fitting TRBD1. Germline values: CDR1 MDHEN, CDR2 SYDVKM. This CDR3 has 19 residues. CDR3 sequence: CVSSSRETGQDALGYGYTF. In DNA, the CDR3 is TGTGTCAGCAGTTCCAGGGAAACGGGACAGGATGCGCTTGGCTATGGCTACACCTTC.

This chain uses TRBV5-1 with TRBJ2-3, with a tentative D call TRBD1 (6 bases). The CDR3 runs to 15 residues. Germline assignment: CDR1 SGHRS and CDR2 YFSETQ. V lost 4 bases to trimming and J lost 2 bases, with 14 bases between them. The CDR3 region has the DNA TGCGCCAGCAGCGAACAGGGTTATTCCACAGATACGCAGTATTTT. Amino acid sequence: CASSEQGYSTDTQYF.

The V gene is TRBV5-1, the J gene TRBJ1-2; 9 nucleotides match TRBD1. V was pared by 3 bases and J by 0 bases, with 0 bases of the junction left unmatched. The CDR3 runs to 14 residues. Germline V CDR1 and CDR2: SGHRS, YFSETQ. Here the CDR3 reads CASSWTGANYGYTF. CDR3 bases: TGCGCCAGCAGCTGGACAGGGGCTAACTATGGCTACACCTTC.

This clone has a single count. The rearrangement joins TRBV11-2 to TRBJ2-1; TRBD1 matches at 9 bases. The junction had 6 bases not matched to a gene; V was cut back by 2 bases and J by 7 bases. The CDR3 has 15 residues. Germline V gene sequence: CDR1 SGHAT, CDR2 FQNNGV. The CDR3 coding sequence is TGTGCCAGCAGCTTACTCGGGACAGGGAGTAATGAGCAGTTCTTC. The encoded protein is CASSLLGTGSNEQFF.

This rearrangement joins TRBV7-2 to TRBJ2-5; TRBD2 aligns across 9 bases. V was clipped by 3 bases and J by 5 bases; unmatched bases: 7. Germline CDR1 SGHTA, CDR2 FQGNSA. This CDR3 region has 15 residues. CDR3 amino acids: CASSFSSGGFETQYF. The CDR3 DNA follows: TGTGCCAGCAGCTTTTCCAGCGGGGGGTTCGAGACCCAGTACTTC.

The V call is TRBV5-1, the J call TRBJ2-1, with TRBD2 matching over 14 bases. The V gene end was trimmed by 3 bases and the J gene end by 0 bases; junction bases not matched to a gene: 8. There are 19 residues in the CDR3. Germline CDR1 reads SGHRS; CDR2 reads YFSETQ. CDR3 protein: CASSSGLAGALGSYNEQFF. CDR3 nucleotide sequence: TGCGCCAGCAGCTCGGGACTAGCGGGGGCCCTCGGCTCCTACAATGAGCAGTTCTTC.

V usage is TRBV28 and J usage is TRBJ1-2, with TRBD1 matching 10 bases. Germline V lookup: CDR1 MDHEN, CDR2 SYDVKM. The V segment lost 1 base and the J segment 7 bases; nucleotides outside the gene matches: 6. The CDR3 loop spans 15 amino acids. CDR3 residues: CASSLSDRGLGGYTF. In DNA form, the CDR3 reads TGTGCCAGCAGTTTATCCGACAGGGGGCTTGGTGGCTACACCTTC.

V gene TRBV4-2 combines with J gene TRBJ2-6; TRBD2 is a possible D gene (6 bases). Germline lookup yields CDR1 LGHNA and CDR2 YNFKEQ. Deletions cut 0 bases from V and 1 base from J, with 19 bases between. The CDR3 totals 20 residues. The CDR3: CASSQDNTGRIRSGANVLTF. DNA for the CDR3: TGTGCCAGCAGCCAAGATAATACGGGGAGGATTAGGTCTGGGGCCAACGTCCTGACTTTC.

The chain recombines TRBV6-1 with TRBJ2-3, with 8 bases aligning to TRBD2. J was trimmed by 5 bases and V by 3 bases; bases with no gene match: 7. This CDR3 region has 15 residues. Germline V lookup: CDR1 MNHNS, CDR2 SASEGT. This CDR3 is CASSEDGGALDTQYF. The CDR3 DNA follows: TGTGCCAGCAGTGAGGACGGGGGGGCCCTAGATACGCAGTATTTT.

This clone has only one observation. V gene TRBV4-3 combines with J gene TRBJ2-6; TRBD2 matches at 9 bases. Germline CDR1 is LGHNA and CDR2 is YSLEER. The CDR3 consists of 19 residues. V gave up 0 bases and J gave up 0 bases; unmatched junction bases: 6. DNA for the CDR3: TGCGCCAGCAGCCAAGAGGTAGCGGGAGCGAGCTCTGGGGCCAACGTCCTGACTTTC. Translation: CASSQEVAGASSGANVLTF.

The chain has TRBV5-6 and TRBJ2-5, with D possibly matching TRBD2 (7 bases). CDR1 is SGHDT and CDR2 is YYEEEE in the germline V gene. The germline V and J ends were trimmed by 6 bases and 4 bases, with 19 bases remaining between them. This CDR3 region has 15 residues. The CDR3, as DNA: TGTGCCAGCAACTCCAATCCGGGGGGCGGAGAGACCCAGTACTTC. This gives the protein CASNSNPGGGETQYF. Looking up the rest from reference TRBV5-6 and TRBJ2-5 gives the full variable domain: DAGVTQSPTHLIKTRGQQVTLRCSPKSGHDTVSWYQQALGQGPQFIFQYYEEEERQRGNFPDRFSGHQFPNYSSELNVNALLLGDSALYLCASNSNPGGGETQYFGPGTRLLVL.

The V gene is TRBV5-1, the J gene TRBJ1-1; D ambiguous. The CDR3 is made up of 15 amino acids. Germline lookup yields CDR1 SGHRS and CDR2 YFSETQ. V shed 5 bases and J shed 2 bases, with 16 bases lying between them. CDR3 nucleotides: TGCGCCAGCAGTTCTGGCTCGCCCCTTAACACTGAAGCTTTCTTT. Protein: CASSSGSPLNTEAFF.

The J gene is TRBJ1-2, the V gene TRBV29-1; D unclear. Trimming shortened V by 5 bases and J by 6 bases, and 13 bases separated the two germline ends. CDR3 length equals 12 residues. Germline V gene sequence: CDR1 SQVTM, CDR2 ANQGSEA. In DNA, the CDR3 is TGCAGCGTTCTTGCAGGTATAAATGGCTACACCTTC. This encodes CSVLAGINGYTF.

V and J are TRBV2 and TRBJ1-3, with TRBD1 matching over 7 bases. The length of the CDR3 is 12 residues. V dropped 11 bases and J dropped 2; count of bases not matched to a gene: 3. Germline values: CDR1 SNHLY, CDR2 FYNNEI. The CDR3: CAGGTAGNTIYF. CDR3 coding DNA: TGTGCCGGCGGGACAGCTGGAAACACCATATATTTT.